This T cell receptor beta chain was identified during a study of shared clonotypes between healthy human individuals. Using immunoSEQ multiplex PCR, the repertoire was profiled, and TCRdb retains in-frame clones only, with some absent. The sample has roughly 500,000 clones, roughly 95% seen once; the top ten hold about 0.06%. Germline lookup yields CDR1 MNHEY and CDR2 SVGAGI. The CDR3 has 15 residues. Losses at the gene ends were 4 bases for V and 1 base for J; bases not matched to a gene: 7. The sequenced material came from naive CD4+ T cells sorted from blood. The subset: CD45RA+ positively selected. The clonotype comes from a woman aged 30 to 39 in good health. The chain joins TRBV6-5 to TRBJ2-7; 7 bases align to TRBD1. CDR3 in amino acids: CASSSTGAVSYEQYF. The DNA for the CDR3 is TGTGCCAGCAGTTCCACAGGGGCCGTGTCCTACGAGCAGTACTTC.